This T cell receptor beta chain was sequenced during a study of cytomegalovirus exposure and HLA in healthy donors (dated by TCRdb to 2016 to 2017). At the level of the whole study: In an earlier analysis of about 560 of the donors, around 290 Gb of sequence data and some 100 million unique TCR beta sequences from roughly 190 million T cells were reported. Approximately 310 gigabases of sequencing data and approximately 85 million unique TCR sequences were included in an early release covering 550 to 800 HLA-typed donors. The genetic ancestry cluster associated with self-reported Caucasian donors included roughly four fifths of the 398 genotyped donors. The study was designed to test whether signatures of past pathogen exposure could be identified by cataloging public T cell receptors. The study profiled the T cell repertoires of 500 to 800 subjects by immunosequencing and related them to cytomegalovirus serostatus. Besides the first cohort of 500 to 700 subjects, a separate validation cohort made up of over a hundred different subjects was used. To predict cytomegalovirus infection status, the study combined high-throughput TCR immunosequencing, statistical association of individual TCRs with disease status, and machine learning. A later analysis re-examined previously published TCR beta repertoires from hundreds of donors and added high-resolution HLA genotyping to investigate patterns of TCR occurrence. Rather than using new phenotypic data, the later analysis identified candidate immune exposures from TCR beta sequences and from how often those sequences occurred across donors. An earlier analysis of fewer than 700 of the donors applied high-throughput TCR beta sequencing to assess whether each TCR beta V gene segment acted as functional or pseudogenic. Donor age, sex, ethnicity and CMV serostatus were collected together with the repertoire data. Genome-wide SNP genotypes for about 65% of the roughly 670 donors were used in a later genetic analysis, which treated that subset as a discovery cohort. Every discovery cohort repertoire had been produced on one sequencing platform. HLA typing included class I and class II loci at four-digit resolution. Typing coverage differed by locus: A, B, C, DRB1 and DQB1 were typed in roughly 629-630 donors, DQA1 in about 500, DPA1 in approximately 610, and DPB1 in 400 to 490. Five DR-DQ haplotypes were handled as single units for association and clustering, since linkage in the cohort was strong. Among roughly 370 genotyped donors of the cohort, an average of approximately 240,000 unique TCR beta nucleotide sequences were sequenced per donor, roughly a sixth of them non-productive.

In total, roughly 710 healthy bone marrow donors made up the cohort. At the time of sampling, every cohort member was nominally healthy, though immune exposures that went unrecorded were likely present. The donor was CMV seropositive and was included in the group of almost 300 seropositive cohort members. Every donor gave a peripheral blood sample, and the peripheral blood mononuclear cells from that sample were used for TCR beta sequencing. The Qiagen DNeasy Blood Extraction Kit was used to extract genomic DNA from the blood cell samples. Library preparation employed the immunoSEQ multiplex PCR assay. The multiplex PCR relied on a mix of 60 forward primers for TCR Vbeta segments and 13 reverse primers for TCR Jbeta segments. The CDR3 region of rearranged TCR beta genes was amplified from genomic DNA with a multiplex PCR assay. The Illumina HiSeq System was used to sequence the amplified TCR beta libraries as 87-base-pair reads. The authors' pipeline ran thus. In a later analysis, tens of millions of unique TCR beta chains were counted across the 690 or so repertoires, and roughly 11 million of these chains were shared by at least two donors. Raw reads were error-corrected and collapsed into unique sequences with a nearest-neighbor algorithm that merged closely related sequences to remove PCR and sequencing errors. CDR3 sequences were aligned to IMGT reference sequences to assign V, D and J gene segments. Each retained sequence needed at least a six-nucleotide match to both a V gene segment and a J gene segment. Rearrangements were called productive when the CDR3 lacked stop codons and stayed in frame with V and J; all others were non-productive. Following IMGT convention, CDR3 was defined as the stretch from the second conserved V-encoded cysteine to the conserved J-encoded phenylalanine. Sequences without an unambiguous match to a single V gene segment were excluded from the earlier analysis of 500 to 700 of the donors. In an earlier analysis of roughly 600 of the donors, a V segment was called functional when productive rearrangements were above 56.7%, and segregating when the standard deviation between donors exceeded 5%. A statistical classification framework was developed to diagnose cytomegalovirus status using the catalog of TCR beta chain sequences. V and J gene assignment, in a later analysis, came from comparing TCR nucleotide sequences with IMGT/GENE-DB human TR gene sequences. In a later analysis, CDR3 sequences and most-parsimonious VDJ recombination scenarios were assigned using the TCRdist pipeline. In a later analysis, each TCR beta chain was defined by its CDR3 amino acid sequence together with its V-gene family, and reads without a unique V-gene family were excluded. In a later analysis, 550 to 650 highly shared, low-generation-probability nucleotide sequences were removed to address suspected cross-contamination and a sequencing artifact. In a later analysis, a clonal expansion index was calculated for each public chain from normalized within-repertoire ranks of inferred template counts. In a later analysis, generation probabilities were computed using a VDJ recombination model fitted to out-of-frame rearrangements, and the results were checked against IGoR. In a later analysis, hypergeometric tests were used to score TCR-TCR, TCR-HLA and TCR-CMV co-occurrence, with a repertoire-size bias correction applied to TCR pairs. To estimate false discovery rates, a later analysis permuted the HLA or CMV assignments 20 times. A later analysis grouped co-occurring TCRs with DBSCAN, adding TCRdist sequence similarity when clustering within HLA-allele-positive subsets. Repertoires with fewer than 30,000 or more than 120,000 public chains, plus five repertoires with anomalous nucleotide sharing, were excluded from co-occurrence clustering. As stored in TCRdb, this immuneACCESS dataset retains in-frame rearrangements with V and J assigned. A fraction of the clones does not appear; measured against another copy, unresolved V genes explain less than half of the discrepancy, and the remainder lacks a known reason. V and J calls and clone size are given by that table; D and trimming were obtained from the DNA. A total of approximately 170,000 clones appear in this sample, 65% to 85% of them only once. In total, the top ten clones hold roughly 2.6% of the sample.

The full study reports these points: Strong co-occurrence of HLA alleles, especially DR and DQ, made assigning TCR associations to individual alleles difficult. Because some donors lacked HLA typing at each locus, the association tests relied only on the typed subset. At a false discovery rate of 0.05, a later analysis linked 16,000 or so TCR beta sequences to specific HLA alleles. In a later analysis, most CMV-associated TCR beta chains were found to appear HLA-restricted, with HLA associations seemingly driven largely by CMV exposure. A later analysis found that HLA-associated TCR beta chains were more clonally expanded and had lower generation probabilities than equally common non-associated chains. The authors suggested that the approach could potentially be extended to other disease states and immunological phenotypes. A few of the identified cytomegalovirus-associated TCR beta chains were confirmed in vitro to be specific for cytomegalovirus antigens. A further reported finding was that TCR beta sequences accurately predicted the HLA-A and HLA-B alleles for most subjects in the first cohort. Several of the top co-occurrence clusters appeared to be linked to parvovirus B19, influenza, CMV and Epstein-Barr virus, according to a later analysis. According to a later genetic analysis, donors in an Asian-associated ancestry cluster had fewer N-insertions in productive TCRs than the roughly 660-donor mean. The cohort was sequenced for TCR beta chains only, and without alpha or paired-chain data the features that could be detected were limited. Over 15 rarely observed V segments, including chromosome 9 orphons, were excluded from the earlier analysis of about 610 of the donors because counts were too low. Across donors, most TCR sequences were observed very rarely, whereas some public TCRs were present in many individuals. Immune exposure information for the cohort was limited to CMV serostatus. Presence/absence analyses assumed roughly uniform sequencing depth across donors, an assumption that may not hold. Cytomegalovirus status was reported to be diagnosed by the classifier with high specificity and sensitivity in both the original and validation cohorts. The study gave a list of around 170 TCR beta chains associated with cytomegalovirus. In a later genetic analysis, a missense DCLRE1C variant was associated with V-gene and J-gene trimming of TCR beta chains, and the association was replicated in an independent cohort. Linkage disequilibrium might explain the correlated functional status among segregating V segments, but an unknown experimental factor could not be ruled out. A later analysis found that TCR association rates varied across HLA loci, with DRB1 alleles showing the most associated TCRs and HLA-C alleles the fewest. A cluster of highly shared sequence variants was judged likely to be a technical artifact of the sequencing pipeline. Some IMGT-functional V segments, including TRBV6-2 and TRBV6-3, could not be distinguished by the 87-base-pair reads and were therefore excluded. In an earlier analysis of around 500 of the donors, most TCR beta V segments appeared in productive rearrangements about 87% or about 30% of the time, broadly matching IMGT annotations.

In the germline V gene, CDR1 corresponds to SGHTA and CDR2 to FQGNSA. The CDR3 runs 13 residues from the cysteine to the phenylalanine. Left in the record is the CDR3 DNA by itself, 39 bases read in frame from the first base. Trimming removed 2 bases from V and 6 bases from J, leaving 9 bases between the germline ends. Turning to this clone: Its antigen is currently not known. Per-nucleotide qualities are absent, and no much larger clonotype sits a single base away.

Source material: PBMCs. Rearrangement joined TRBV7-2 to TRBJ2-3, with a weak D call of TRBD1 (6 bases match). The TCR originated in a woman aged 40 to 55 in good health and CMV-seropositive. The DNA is TGTGCCAGCAGCTTAACAGGGTTTGATACGCAGTATTTT. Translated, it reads CASSLTGFDTQYF.